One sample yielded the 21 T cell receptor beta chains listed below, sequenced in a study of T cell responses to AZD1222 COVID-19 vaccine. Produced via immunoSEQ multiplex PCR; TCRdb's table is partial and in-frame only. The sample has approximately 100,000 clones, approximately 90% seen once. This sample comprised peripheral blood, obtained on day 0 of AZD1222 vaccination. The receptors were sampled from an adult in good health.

CDR3 protein: CASSIDGRGTDTQYF. CDR3 sequence (DNA): TGTGCCAGTAGTATAGATGGACGGGGCACAGATACGCAGTATTTT. The chain employs TRBV19 and TRBJ2-3; D not resolved. The CDR3 spans 15 residues. Germline CDR1 reads LNHDA; CDR2 reads SQIVND (reference sequence). V lost 0 bases to trimming and J lost 1 base, with 8 bases between them.

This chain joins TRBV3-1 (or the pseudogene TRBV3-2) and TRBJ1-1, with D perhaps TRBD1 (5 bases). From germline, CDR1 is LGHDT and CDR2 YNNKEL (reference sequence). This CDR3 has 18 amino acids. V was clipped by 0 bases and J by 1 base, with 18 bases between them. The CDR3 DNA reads TGTGCCAGCAGCCAAGACTGGCGCCAGGGAAGTCCGAACACTGAAGCTTTCTTT. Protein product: CASSQDWRQGSPNTEAFF.

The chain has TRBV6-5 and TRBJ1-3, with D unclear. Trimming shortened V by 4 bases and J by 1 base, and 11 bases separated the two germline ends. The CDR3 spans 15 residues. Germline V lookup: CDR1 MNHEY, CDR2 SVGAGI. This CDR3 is CASSSATVSGNTIYF. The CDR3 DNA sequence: TGTGCCAGCAGTTCGGCTACGGTTTCTGGAAACACCATATATTTT.

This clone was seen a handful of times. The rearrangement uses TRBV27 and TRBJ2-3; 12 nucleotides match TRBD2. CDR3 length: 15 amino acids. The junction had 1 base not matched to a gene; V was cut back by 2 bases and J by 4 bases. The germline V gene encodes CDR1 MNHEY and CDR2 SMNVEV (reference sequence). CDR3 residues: CASSLLAGGPDTQYF. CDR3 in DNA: TGTGCCAGCAGTTTACTAGCGGGGGGGCCAGATACGCAGTATTTT.

CDR3 DNA sequence: TGTGCCATCAGTGACGAGGGAAGGGCCACTGAAGCTTTCTTT. Protein: CAISDEGRATEAFF. The genes are TRBV10-3 and TRBJ1-1, with D unclear. V lost 3 bases and J 4 bases, leaving 12 bases between the germline ends. Germline CDR1 ENHRY, CDR2 SYGVKD. The CDR3 runs to 14 residues.

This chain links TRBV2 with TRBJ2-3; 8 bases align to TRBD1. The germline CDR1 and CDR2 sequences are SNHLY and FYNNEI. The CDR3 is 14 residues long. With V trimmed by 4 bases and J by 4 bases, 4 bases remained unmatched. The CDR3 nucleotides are TGTGCCAGCAGTGTGCAGGGGGCCGCAGATACGCAGTATTTT. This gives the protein CASSVQGAADTQYF.

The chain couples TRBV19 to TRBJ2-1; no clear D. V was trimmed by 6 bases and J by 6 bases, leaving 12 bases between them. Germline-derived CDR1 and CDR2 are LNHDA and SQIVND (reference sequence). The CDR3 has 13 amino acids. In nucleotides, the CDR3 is TGTGCCAGTAGAGTAGGGTTCGGCAATGAGCAGTTCTTC. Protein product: CASRVGFGNEQFF.

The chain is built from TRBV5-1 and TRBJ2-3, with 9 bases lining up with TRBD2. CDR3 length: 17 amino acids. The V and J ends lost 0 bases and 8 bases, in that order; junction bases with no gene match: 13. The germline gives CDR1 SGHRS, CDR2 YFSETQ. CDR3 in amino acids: CASSLELAGGPGGTQYF. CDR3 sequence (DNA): TGCGCCAGCAGCTTGGAACTCGCGGGGGGGCCGGGAGGTACGCAGTATTTT.

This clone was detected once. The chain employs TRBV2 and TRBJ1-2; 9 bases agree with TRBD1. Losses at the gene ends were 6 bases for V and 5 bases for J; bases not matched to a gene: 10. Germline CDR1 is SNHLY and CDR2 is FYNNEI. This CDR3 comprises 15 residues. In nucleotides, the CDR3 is TGTGCCAGCAGCGGTAGGACAGGGGCTGATTATGGCTACACCTTC. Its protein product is CASSGRTGADYGYTF.

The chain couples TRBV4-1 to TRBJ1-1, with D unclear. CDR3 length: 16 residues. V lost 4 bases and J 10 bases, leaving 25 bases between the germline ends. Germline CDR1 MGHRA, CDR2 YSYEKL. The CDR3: CASSLSFAKRSVAAFF. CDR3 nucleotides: TGCGCCAGCAGCCTCTCCTTTGCTAAAAGGTCTGTAGCAGCTTTCTTT.

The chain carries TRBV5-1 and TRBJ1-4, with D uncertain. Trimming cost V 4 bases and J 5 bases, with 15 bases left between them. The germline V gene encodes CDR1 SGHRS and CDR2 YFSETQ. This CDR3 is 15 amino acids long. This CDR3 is CASSLPLADNEKLFF. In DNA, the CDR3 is TGCGCCAGCAGCCTCCCACTGGCAGACAATGAAAAACTGTTTTTT.

The CDR3 region is CASSERPTTNEKLFF. The DNA for the CDR3 is TGTGCCAGCAGTGAAAGGCCCACAACTAATGAAAAACTGTTTTTT. The V gene is TRBV2, the J gene TRBJ1-4; D is undetermined. This CDR3 has 15 residues. Germline CDR1 and CDR2: SNHLY and FYNNEI. V shed 2 bases and J shed 0 bases, with 7 bases lying between them. The complete variable domain, with remaining parts taken from reference TRBV2 and TRBJ1-4, reads EPEVTQTPSHQVTQMGQEVILRCVPISNHLYFYWYRQILGQKVEFLVSFYNNEISEKSEIFDDQFSVERPDGSNFTLKIRSTKLEDSAMYFCASSERPTTNEKLFFGSGTQLSVL.

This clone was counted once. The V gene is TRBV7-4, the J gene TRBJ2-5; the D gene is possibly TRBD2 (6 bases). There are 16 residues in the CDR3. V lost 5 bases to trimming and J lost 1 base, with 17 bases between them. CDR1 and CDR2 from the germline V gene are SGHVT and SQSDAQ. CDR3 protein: CASSPPYRRAQETQYF. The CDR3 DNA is TGTGCCAGCAGCCCCCCTTACAGGAGGGCCCAAGAGACCCAGTACTTC.

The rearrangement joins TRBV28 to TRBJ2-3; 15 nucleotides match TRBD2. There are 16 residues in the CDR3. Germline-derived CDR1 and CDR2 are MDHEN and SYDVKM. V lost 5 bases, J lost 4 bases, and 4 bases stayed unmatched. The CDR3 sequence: CASSRTSGGAPDTQYF. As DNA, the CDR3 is TGTGCCAGCAGTAGGACTAGCGGGGGGGCCCCAGATACGCAGTATTTT.

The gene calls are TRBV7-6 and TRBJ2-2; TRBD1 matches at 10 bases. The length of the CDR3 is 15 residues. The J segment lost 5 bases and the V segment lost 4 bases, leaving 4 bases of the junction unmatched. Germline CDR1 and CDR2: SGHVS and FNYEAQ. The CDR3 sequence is CASSSTGGGTGELFF. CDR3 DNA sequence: TGTGCCAGCAGCTCGACAGGGGGCGGTACCGGGGAGCTGTTTTTT. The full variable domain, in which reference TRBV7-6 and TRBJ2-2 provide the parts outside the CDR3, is GAGVSQSPRYKVTKRGQDVALRCDPISGHVSLYWYRQALGQGPEFLTYFNYEAQQDKSGLPNDRFSAERPEGSISTLTIQRTEQRDSAMYRCASSSTGGGTGELFFGEGSRLTVL.

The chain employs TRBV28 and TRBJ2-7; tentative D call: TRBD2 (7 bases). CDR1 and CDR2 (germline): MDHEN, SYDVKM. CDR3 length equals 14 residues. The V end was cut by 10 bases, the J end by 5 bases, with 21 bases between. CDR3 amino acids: CATFPSGGVDEQYF. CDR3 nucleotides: TGTGCCACCTTTCCCTCGGGGGGCGTGGACGAGCAGTACTTC.

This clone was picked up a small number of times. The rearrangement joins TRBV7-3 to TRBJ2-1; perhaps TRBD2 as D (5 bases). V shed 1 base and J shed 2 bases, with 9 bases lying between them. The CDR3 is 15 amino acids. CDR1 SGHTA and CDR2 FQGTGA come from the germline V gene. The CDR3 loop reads CASSLSGSAYNEQFF. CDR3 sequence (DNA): TGTGCCAGCAGCTTAAGCGGTAGCGCCTACAATGAGCAGTTCTTC. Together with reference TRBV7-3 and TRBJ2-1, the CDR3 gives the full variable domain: GAGVSQTPSNKVTEKGKYVELRCDPISGHTALYWYRQSLGQGPEFLIYFQGTGAADDSGLPNDRFFAVRPEGSVSTLKIQRTERGDSAVYLCASSLSGSAYNEQFFGPGTRLTVL.

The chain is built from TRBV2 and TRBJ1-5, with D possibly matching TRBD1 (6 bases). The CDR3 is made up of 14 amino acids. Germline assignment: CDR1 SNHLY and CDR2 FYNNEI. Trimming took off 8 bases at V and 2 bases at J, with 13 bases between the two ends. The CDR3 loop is CASYRADGNQPQHF. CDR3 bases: TGTGCCAGCTACAGGGCAGATGGCAATCAGCCCCAGCATTTT.

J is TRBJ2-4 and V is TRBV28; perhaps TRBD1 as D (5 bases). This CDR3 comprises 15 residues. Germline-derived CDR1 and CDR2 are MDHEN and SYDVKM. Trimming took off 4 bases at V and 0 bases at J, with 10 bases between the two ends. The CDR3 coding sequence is TGTGCCAGCAGTTCCCAGGGATCAGCCAAAAACATTCAGTACTTC. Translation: CASSSQGSAKNIQYF. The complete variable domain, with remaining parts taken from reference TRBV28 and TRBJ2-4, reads DVKVTQSSRYLVKRTGEKVFLECVQDMDHENMFWYRQDPGLGLRLIYFSYDVKMKEKGDIPEGYSVSREKKERFSLILESASTNQTSMYLCASSSQGSAKNIQYFGAGTRLSVL.

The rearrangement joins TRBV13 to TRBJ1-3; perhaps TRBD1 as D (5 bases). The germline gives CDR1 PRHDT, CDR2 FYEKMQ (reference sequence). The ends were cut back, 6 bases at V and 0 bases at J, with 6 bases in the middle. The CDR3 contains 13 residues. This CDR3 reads CASRQVSGNTIYF. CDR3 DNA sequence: TGTGCCAGCAGACAGGTCTCTGGAAACACCATATATTTT.

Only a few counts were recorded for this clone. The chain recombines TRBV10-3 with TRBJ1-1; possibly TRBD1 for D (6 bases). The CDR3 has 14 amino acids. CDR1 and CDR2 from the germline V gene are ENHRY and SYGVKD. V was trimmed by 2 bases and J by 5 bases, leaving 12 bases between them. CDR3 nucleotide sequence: TGTGCCATCAGTGAGCCAGGGGTAGGGACTGAAGCTTTCTTT. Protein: CAISEPGVGTEAFF.